This TCR beta chain was documented in a study of T-cell reconstitution after alpha-beta-depleted transplantation in children (TCRdb year 2016). Study-level background: Using TCR repertoire profiling, the study followed T-cell immune reconstitution in a quantitative way in children after TCRalphabeta/CD19-depleted allogeneic hematopoietic cell transplantation.

Clipping removes 5 bases from V and 6 bases from J, with 6 as the unmatched junction base count. For CDR1 and CDR2, the germline V gene (reference sequence) lists DFQATT and SNEGSKA. There are 13 amino acids in the CDR3, from cysteine to phenylalanine inclusive. Only the CDR3 portion is preserved as DNA: 39 bases, with reading frame beginning at the first base. The library came from PCR. Reads for this sample came from an Illumina HiSeq 2500. Molecular barcoding was employed in the preparation of TCR libraries, with unique molecular identifiers being used to normalize TCRbeta repertoire quantification. Starting from the raw public reads, TCRdb applied fastp trimming at Q25, assembled clones with MiXCR and retained in-frame beta chains. All rows with the same CDR3 protein become a single entry with the most common DNA and genes. Counted in this sample were about 980,000 distinct CDR3 sequences; 25% to 30% of them appeared once. The ten largest clones add up to 28% of the sample.

Summary of the overall study and its limitations: Over the following months the frequencies of hyperexpanded clones went down, and after one year T-cell counts and TCRbeta diversity were mostly credited to newly produced T cells. The high TCRbeta diversity at day 60 in some patients was ascribed to recipient T cells and intrathymic progenitors that had survived conditioning. The apparently early recovery of alphabetaT-cell counts about two months after transplant reportedly depended on only several hundred rapidly expanded clones that came from non-depleted graft cells.

The treatment or condition label for this specimen denotes: allogeneic hematopoietic cell transplantation with graft depleted of TCRalphabeta T cells and CD19 B cells. Transplant recipients were children who received TCRalphabeta/CD19-depleted allogeneic hematopoietic cell grafts. Concerning this clonotype itself: This clone's antigen is unknown. Base quality data are lacking; no much larger clone is found one base away.

The chain employs TRBV20-1 and TRBJ2-1; 8 bases in the junction line up with TRBD1. Sequencing was performed on PBMCs, mostly from graft donor cells, taken 360 days after TCRalphabeta/CD19-depleted stem cell transplant. The TCR originated in a boy younger than two who had a stem cell transplant for SCID, so the T cells may come from the graft donor. The nucleotide sequence is given as TGCAGTGCTGCCAATGACAGGGGCAATGAGCAGTTCTTC. Translation gives CSAANDRGNEQFF.